The 28 T cell receptor beta chains presented below share a single source sample, sequenced in a study of breast tumors, draining lymph nodes, adjacent tissues. Axillary draining lymph nodes of breast cancer patients supplied the node samples. A single record per CDR3 protein comes from TCRdb applying MiXCR to the multiplex PCR reads. The profile shows about 230,000 distinct CDR3 sequences, about 30% of them singletons. What was sequenced was axillary lymph node tissue. The receptors were sampled from a female donor with breast cancer. Some clones in this sample may be carry-over from other donors' samples.

CDR3 bases: TGTGCCACCAGTGATCTAGCGGGAGGCGGCGGGACCCAGTACTTC. Protein: CATSDLAGGGGTQYF. This chain joins TRBV24-1 and TRBJ2-5, with 11 bases that match TRBD2. The CDR3 extends over 15 amino acids. Germline values: CDR1 KGHDR, CDR2 SFDVKD. V shed 3 bases and J 7 bases; nucleotides not matched to a gene: 6.

This clonotype showed up many times. The gene calls are TRBV6-1 and TRBJ1-6; possibly TRBD1 for D (6 bases). Between the trimmed V and J ends, which lost 2 bases and 4 bases, there was a span of 12 bases. The CDR3 consists of 16 residues. Per the germline V gene, CDR1 is MNHNS and CDR2 is SASEGT. CDR3 in DNA: TGTGCCAGCAGTGAAATCCACGGGACATATAATTCACCCCTCCACTTT. Translated: CASSEIHGTYNSPLHF.

This clonotype has a count of ten or more. The rearrangement links TRBV25-1 to TRBJ1-5; TRBD1 aligns across 10 bases. The CDR3 totals 14 residues. V dropped 6 bases and J dropped 7; count of bases not matched to a gene: 6. Germline CDR1 reads MGHDK; CDR2 reads SYGVNS. The CDR3, as DNA: TGTGCCAGCAGGGGGACAGGGGATAAACAGCCCCAGCATTTT. Translating gives CASRGTGDKQPQHF.

The sample holds many counts of this clonotype. V gene TRBV18 combines with J gene TRBJ2-7; maybe TRBD1 (5 bases). In germline, CDR1 is KGHSH, CDR2 LQKENI. Trimming took off 2 bases at V and 7 bases at J, with 15 bases between the two ends. This CDR3 contains 14 residues. CDR3: CASSPNQGLGEQYF. The CDR3 region has the DNA TGTGCCAGCTCACCAAATCAGGGTCTGGGGGAGCAGTACTTC.

This clonotype was counted many times. This chain uses TRBV11-2 with TRBJ2-3; TRBD2 matches 7 bases. The CDR3 covers 16 residues. Unmatched junction bases numbered 8, after V lost 3 bases and J lost 2 bases. Per germline, CDR1 SGHAT and CDR2 FQNNGV. CDR3 protein: CASSFSAGTITDTQYF. The DNA for the CDR3 is TGTGCCAGCAGCTTCTCAGCGGGAACTATCACAGATACGCAGTATTTT.

To note about this clonotype: This may be a read error, as it is one base from a much larger clone. It is unclear where the CDR3 begins or ends on the DNA, so no DNA is shown, and the CDR3 is as TCRdb lists it. The CDR3 is CSVRPNYDCTF. This rearrangement joins TRBV20-1 to TRBJ1-2. The CDR3 contains 11 residues when both ends are counted. Germline loops: CDR1 DFQATT, CDR2 SNEGSKA (reference sequence).

Ten or more counts support this clonotype. The chain combines TRBV30 with TRBJ2-7, with 11 nucleotides matching TRBD2. Trimming took 7 bases from V and 4 from J; bases not matched to a gene: 18. Germline-derived CDR1 and CDR2 are GTSNPN and SVGIG (reference sequence). The CDR3 has 17 amino acids. Here the CDR3 reads CALTGTSGTMTKYEQYF. CDR3 DNA sequence: TGTGCCTTAACCGGGACTAGCGGAACAATGACTAAATACGAGCAGTACTTC.

Ten or more counts support this clonotype. This chain joins TRBV20-1 and TRBJ2-1; TRBD2 matches at 13 bases. Germline trimming cut 5 bases from V and 4 bases from J; bases unmatched to any gene: 14. The germline V gene has CDR1 DFQATT and CDR2 SNEGSKA (reference sequence). This CDR3 contains 18 residues. The DNA of the CDR3 is TGCAGTGCTCTTGCCGGACTAGCGGGAGTGCGGGATTACAATGAGCAGTTCTTC. Translating gives CSALAGLAGVRDYNEQFF.

This clonotype was seen at least ten times. The genes are TRBV2 and TRBJ2-1; D is possibly TRBD2 (7 bases). V was clipped by 5 bases and J by 9 bases, with 14 bases between them. There are 13 residues in the CDR3. Germline V CDR1 and CDR2: SNHLY, FYNNEI. The CDR3 sequence is CASSTGGWGEQFF. CDR3 nucleotide sequence: TGTGCCAGCAGTACGGGGGGCTGGGGTGAGCAGTTCTTC.

The chain links TRBV20-1 to TRBJ2-5; either TRBD1 or TRBD2 may supply D (5 bases each). This CDR3 is built from 13 residues. Germline V gene data show CDR1 as DFQATT and CDR2 as SNEGSKA (reference sequence). The V and J ends lost 6 bases and 5 bases respectively, with 16 bases between them. The CDR3 nucleotides are TGCAGTGCCCTGGGGACGCTCTACGAGACCCAGTACTTC. It yields the protein CSALGTLYETQYF.

This clonotype was seen more than once but under ten times. With a much larger clone just one base away, this may be a read error. This chain uses TRBV12-5 with TRBJ2-3; weak D call: TRBD1 (5 bases). The CDR3 is 14 amino acids. CDR1 is LGHNT, CDR2 FRNRAP, per germline. The V gene lost 6 bases and the J gene lost 2 bases, with 12 bases spanning the gap. CDR3 DNA sequence: TGTGCTAGTGGAAGCGACAGCCACACAGATACGCAGTATTTT. Translating gives CASGSDSHTDTQYF.

Many counts were recorded for this clonotype. The chain employs TRBV7-6 and TRBJ2-7; 9 bases are shared with TRBD1. V shed 3 bases, J shed 2 bases, and the junction held 2 bases outside the gene matches. This CDR3 spans 14 amino acids. Germline CDR1 and CDR2: SGHVS and FNYEAQ. The CDR3 DNA is TGTGCCAGCAGCTTTGGGACAGGGACCTACGAGCAGTACTTC. Translated, it gives CASSFGTGTYEQYF.

This clonotype was counted ten times or more. The rearrangement links TRBV6-4 to TRBJ1-3; D gene unclear. The germline gives CDR1 MRHNA, CDR2 SNTAGT. CDR3 length: 16 residues. With 4 bases removed from V and 0 bases from J, the gap between germline ends came to 13 bases. CDR3 DNA: TGTGCCAGCAGTGCCCCTGGGGAGTCCTCTGGAAACACCATATATTTT. It specifies CASSAPGESSGNTIYF.

On this clonotype: The germline gene is not matched at one end of the junction; a read error may be the cause. The DNA of the CDR3 is TGTGTCAGCTCACGGGCGGGGCAGGGGGCCTACGAGCAGTACTTC. As protein: CVSSRAGQGAYEQYF. V usage is TRBV18 and J usage is TRBJ2-7, with TRBD1 as a possible D gene (7 bases). The CDR3 runs to 15 residues. The germline CDR1 and CDR2 sequences are KGHSH and LQKENI.

This clonotype was recorded at least ten times. This chain joins TRBV11-2 and TRBJ2-7; TRBD2 matches at 10 bases. With V trimmed by 5 bases and J by 2 bases, 3 bases remained unmatched. This CDR3 has 14 amino acids. CDR1 SGHAT and CDR2 FQNNGV come from the germline V gene. This chain's CDR3 is CASSPTSGAYEQYF. In DNA form, the CDR3 reads TGTGCCAGCAGCCCAACTAGCGGGGCCTACGAGCAGTACTTC.

The table lists this clonotype with a few counts. The CDR3 loop is CASSPFGLGAFF. The CDR3 nucleotides read TGTGCCAGCTCACCCTTCGGTTTGGGAGCTTTCTTT. The chain is built from TRBV18 and TRBJ1-1; no clear D. V gave up 3 bases and J gave up 10 bases, with 12 bases separating them. The germline V gene has CDR1 KGHSH and CDR2 LQKENI. The CDR3 is 12 amino acids.

This clonotype was found a few times. This chain uses TRBV5-6 with TRBJ1-1; 8 bases are shared with TRBD1. There are 15 residues in the CDR3. The germline V gene has CDR1 SGHDT and CDR2 YYEEEE. V shed 4 bases, J shed 5 bases, and the junction held 10 bases outside the gene matches. This chain's CDR3 is CASSPLGQGGTEAFF. The CDR3 bases are TGTGCCAGCAGCCCACTAGGACAGGGAGGGACTGAAGCTTTCTTT.

The chain combines TRBV5-1 with TRBJ1-2; D might be TRBD1 (6 bases). The CDR3 consists of 14 residues. Looked up from germline, CDR1 is SGHRS and CDR2 is YFSETQ. V lost 4 bases to trimming and J lost 2 bases, with 12 bases between them. As DNA, the CDR3 is TGCGCCAGCAGCCTGGGACAAGCCAACTATGGCTACACCTTC. It yields the protein CASSLGQANYGYTF. Full variable domain (rest looked up from reference TRBV5-1 and TRBJ1-2): KAGVTQTPRYLIKTRGQQVTLSCSPISGHRSVSWYQQTPGQGLQFLFEYFSETQRNKGNFPGRFSGRQFSNSRSEMNVSTLELGDSALYLCASSLGQANYGYTFGSGTRLTVV.

This chain uses TRBV20-1 with TRBJ2-3, with 10 bases that match TRBD2. V trimming: 6 bases; J trimming: 3 bases; junction bases outside the gene matches: 15. The CDR3 covers 17 residues. Looked up from germline, CDR1 is DFQATT and CDR2 is SNEGSKA (reference sequence). CDR3 amino acids: CSASSFLAGVVTDTQYF. For the CDR3, the DNA is TGCAGTGCCAGCAGCTTTCTAGCGGGAGTAGTTACAGATACGCAGTATTTT.

This clonotype was recorded a few times. This sequence may be a read error, since a much larger clone differs from it by one base. CDR3 amino acids: CASRQGNTIYF. In DNA, the CDR3 is TGTGCCAGCAGACAGGGAAACACCATATATTTT. The gene calls are TRBV3-2 and TRBJ1-3. TRBV3-2 is annotated as a pseudogene. This CDR3 is built from 11 residues.

This clonotype appeared many times. The chain joins TRBV14 to TRBJ2-2; possibly TRBD2 for D (5 bases). The length of the CDR3 is 16 residues. V dropped 1 base and J dropped 3 bases, with 12 bases sitting between them. The germline V gene encodes CDR1 SGHDN and CDR2 FVKESK. As DNA, the CDR3 is TGTGCCAGCAGCCAAGCAGGTCTAGCTCACACCGGGGAGCTGTTTTTT. Its protein is CASSQAGLAHTGELFF.

This clonotype was counted many times. The rearrangement links TRBV7-9 to TRBJ2-1; no firm D call. The CDR3 covers 13 residues. Germline V gene lookup returns CDR1 SEHNR and CDR2 FQNEAQ (reference sequence). V shed 3 bases and J shed 9 bases, with 12 bases lying between them. This CDR3 reads CASSFSALGEQFF. CDR3 bases: TGTGCCAGCAGCTTCTCCGCCTTAGGTGAGCAGTTCTTC.

The chain recombines TRBV20-1 with TRBJ2-3; D gene unclear. The CDR3 sequence is 14 residues long. V was clipped by 2 bases and J by 0 bases, with 9 bases between them. Looked up from germline, CDR1 is DFQATT and CDR2 is SNEGSKA (reference sequence). The CDR3 nucleotides read TGCAGTGCTAGACGGACGGCTAGCACAGATACGCAGTATTTT. The encoded protein is CSARRTASTDTQYF.

The CDR3 reads CASRHRGAAKNIQYF. The CDR3 coding sequence is TGTGCCAGCAGGCACAGGGGAGCAGCCAAAAACATTCAGTACTTC. The chain recombines TRBV6-1 with TRBJ2-4, with TRBD1 matching over 7 bases. The CDR3 has 15 amino acids. Germline V gene sequence: CDR1 MNHNS, CDR2 SASEGT. V gave up 6 bases and J gave up 0 bases; unmatched junction bases: 5.

This clonotype appeared many times. This chain joins TRBV5-5 and TRBJ2-4; D unresolved. CDR1 SGHKS and CDR2 YYEKEE come from the germline V gene (reference sequence). The CDR3 spans 13 residues. Between the trimmed V and J ends, which lost 1 base and 6 bases, there was a span of 8 bases. Here the CDR3 DNA reads TGTGCCAGCAGCTTGACGCCAGGAAACATTCAGTACTTC. As protein: CASSLTPGNIQYF.

This clonotype appeared many times. The CDR3 DNA reads TGCAGTGCCGCCAGGGCCGGGACTGGAGACTACGAGCAGTACTTC. This translates into CSAARAGTGDYEQYF. The chain has TRBV20-1 and TRBJ2-7; a possible D gene is TRBD2 (6 bases). The germline CDR1 and CDR2 sequences are DFQATT and SNEGSKA (reference sequence). The CDR3 has 15 residues. The V gene lost 6 bases and the J gene lost 3 bases, with 21 bases spanning the gap.

In regard to this clonotype: This could be a read error, since a much larger clone is one nucleotide away. V gene TRBV20-1 combines with J gene TRBJ1-5; a possible D gene is TRBD1 (5 bases). Germline V gene lookup returns CDR1 DFQATT and CDR2 SNEGSKA (reference sequence). The CDR3 is 14 residues long. CDR3 coding DNA: TGCAGTGCTAGACGGAGGGGCGAAAATCCGCCCCAGCATTTT. It specifies CSARRRGENPPQHF.

The chain couples TRBV7-9 to TRBJ2-3, with 10 bases lining up with TRBD2. Germline assignment: CDR1 SEHNR and CDR2 FQNEAQ (reference sequence). The CDR3 runs to 15 residues. With 4 bases clipped from V and 8 bases from J, the junction kept 9 bases outside the gene matches. CDR3 amino acids: CASSSSGSGAGTQYF. Here the CDR3 DNA reads TGTGCCAGCAGCTCTAGCGGGAGCGGGGCAGGTACGCAGTATTTT.